Following are 20 T cell receptor beta chains from one sample sequenced in a study of response to subunit inactivated influenza vaccine. MiXCR was run by TCRdb on the RT-PCR reads, yielding one entry per CDR3 protein. The sample contains 300,000 to 350,000 distinct CDR3 sequences, 20% to 25% of which appear only once. The sequencing used PBMCs from blood, collected around 22 months after vaccination. Receptors originate from a man between 50 and 75 years old who received an inactivated influenza vaccine.

The J gene is TRBJ2-7, the V gene TRBV20-1; 8 bases map to TRBD1. The V and J ends lost 3 bases and 2 bases, in that order; junction bases with no gene match: 15. This CDR3 has 17 residues. CDR1 DFQATT and CDR2 SNEGSKA come from the germline V gene (reference sequence). The CDR3 loop reads CSASGPGGEGIAYEQYF. CDR3 coding DNA: TGCAGTGCTAGCGGGCCAGGGGGCGAAGGAATCGCCTACGAGCAGTACTTC.

The chain links TRBV7-2 to TRBJ2-5; 13 nucleotides line up with TRBD2. The CDR3 consists of 17 residues. V dropped 5 bases and J dropped 3; count of bases not matched to a gene: 9. The germline V gene has CDR1 SGHTA and CDR2 FQGNSA. CDR3 in amino acids: CASSPRLAGGLKETQYF. The CDR3 DNA sequence: TGTGCCAGCAGCCCCCGACTAGCGGGGGGACTTAAAGAGACCCAGTACTTC.

As for this clonotype: One base away lies a much larger clone, so this may be a sequencing read error. The gene calls are TRBV5-5 and TRBJ1-1; D may be TRBD1 (6 bases). This CDR3 contains 14 residues. Germline values: CDR1 SGHKS, CDR2 YYEKEE (reference sequence). CDR3 DNA: TGTGCCAGCAGCTTCCGGGACACATACACTGAAGCTTCCTTT. Amino acids: CASSFRDTYTEASF.

The chain links TRBV20-1 to TRBJ1-4; no definite D call. Deletions cut 2 bases from V and 4 bases from J, with 11 bases between. The CDR3 has 14 residues. Germline lookup yields CDR1 DFQATT and CDR2 SNEGSKA (reference sequence). Here the CDR3 DNA reads TGCAGTGCTAGAAAATCGGCGGGTAATGAAAAACTGTTTTTT. This gives the protein CSARKSAGNEKLFF.

This clonotype was detected only a few times. The V gene is TRBV18, the J gene TRBJ1-4; D call uncertain. The V gene's germline CDR1 is KGHSH and CDR2 LQKENI. The CDR3 totals 14 residues. V was cut by 2 bases and J by 7 bases, with 11 bases left in between. CDR3 nucleotide sequence: TGTGCCAGCTCACCAAGTGATCCCCCTGAAAAACTGTTTTTT. The encoded protein is CASSPSDPPEKLFF.

The CDR3 here is CASSPYDRFNEQFF. CDR3 coding DNA: TGTGCCAGCAGCCCGTACGACAGGTTTAATGAGCAGTTCTTC. The chain combines TRBV11-2 with TRBJ2-1, with a tentative D call TRBD1 (6 bases). Trimming cost V 5 bases and J 7 bases, with 15 bases left between them. Germline V CDR1 and CDR2: SGHAT, FQNNGV. The CDR3 covers 14 residues.

CDR3: CASRPTGLAGGPPGDEQFF. The DNA for the CDR3 is TGTGCCAGCAGACCAACGGGACTAGCGGGAGGGCCGCCCGGCGATGAGCAGTTCTTC. This sequence joins TRBV2 and TRBJ2-1; 16 bases are shared with TRBD2. This CDR3 region has 19 residues. Trimming took 6 bases from V and 8 from J; bases not matched to a gene: 16. Germline-derived CDR1 and CDR2 are SNHLY and FYNNEI.

The chain couples TRBV7-9 to TRBJ1-1, with 7 bases matching TRBD1. The CDR3 extends over 12 amino acids. V lost 5 bases to trimming and J lost 5 bases; unmatched junction nucleotides: 2. Germline values: CDR1 SEHNR, CDR2 FQNEAQ (reference sequence). The CDR3 spells CASSHRGTEAFF. The CDR3 region has the DNA TGTGCCAGCAGCCACAGGGGAACTGAAGCTTTCTTT. Variable domain in full (rest from reference TRBV7-9 and TRBJ1-1): DTGVSQNPRHKITKRGQNVTFRCDPISEHNRLYWYRQTLGQGPEFLTYFQNEAQLEKSRLLSDRFSAERPKGSFSTLEIQRTEQGDSAMYLCASSHRGTEAFFGQGTRLTVV.

This chain links TRBV4-1 with TRBJ2-1; 7 bases map to TRBD2. CDR1 is MGHRA and CDR2 is YSYEKL in the germline V gene. The CDR3 consists of 15 residues. The V gene end was trimmed by 1 base and the J gene end by 13 bases; junction bases not matched to a gene: 13. The DNA of the CDR3 is TGCGCCAGCAGCCAAGGGAAAGCGGGGCTCGTTCTACAGTTCTTC. It codes for CASSQGKAGLVLQFF.

This clonotype was seen more than once but under ten times. The chain is built from TRBV11-2 and TRBJ2-3; 10 bases match TRBD1. CDR3 size: 17 residues. Trimming removed 5 bases from V and 2 bases from J; junction bases left unmatched: 10. Germline CDR1 SGHAT, CDR2 FQNNGV. CDR3 in DNA: TGTGCCAGCAGCAGAAGGACAGGGGGTAGAATCACAGATACGCAGTATTTT. Protein sequence: CASSRRTGGRITDTQYF.

A word on this clonotype: With a much larger clone just one base away, this may be a read error. The V gene is TRBV9, the J gene TRBJ1-2; 7 bases map to TRBD1. The CDR3 sequence is 13 residues long. Germline V gene lookup returns CDR1 SGDLS and CDR2 YYNGEE. CDR3 nucleotides: TGTGCCAGCAGCGTACAGGGGGACTATTGCTACACCTTC. This gives the protein CASSVQGDYCYTF.

The chain carries TRBV6-5 and TRBJ2-7; TRBD1 is a possible D gene (6 bases). The germline CDR1 and CDR2 sequences are MNHEY and SVGAGI. With 4 bases removed from V and 0 bases from J, the gap between germline ends came to 13 bases. This CDR3 has 15 residues. CDR3 DNA: TGTGCCAGCAGTTGGGGACAAGGGGGCTCCTACGAGCAGTACTTC. Encoded protein: CASSWGQGGSYEQYF.

V usage is TRBV5-1 and J usage is TRBJ1-1; D is undetermined. V was shortened by 0 bases and J by 2 bases, with 14 bases between the two germline ends. The germline V gene encodes CDR1 SGHRS and CDR2 YFSETQ. This CDR3 spans 16 amino acids. The CDR3 loop reads CASSLGATGYNTEAFF. The CDR3 DNA reads TGCGCCAGCAGCTTGGGAGCGACGGGATACAACACTGAAGCTTTCTTT.

This clonotype was found a few times. V and J are TRBV7-2 and TRBJ1-5; 12 nucleotides match TRBD1. Trimming cost V 1 base and J 6 bases; bases outside gene matches: 4. The CDR3 has 16 residues. Germline CDR1 and CDR2: SGHTA and FQGNSA. CDR3: CASSLGGTGGVQPQHF. In nucleotides, the CDR3 is TGTGCCAGCAGCTTAGGGGGGACAGGGGGCGTTCAGCCCCAGCATTTT.

The chain carries TRBV20-1 and TRBJ2-2; no clear D gene. V lost 5 bases to trimming and J lost 1 base, with 11 bases between them. Germline assignment: CDR1 DFQATT and CDR2 SNEGSKA (reference sequence). The length of the CDR3 is 14 residues. This chain's CDR3 is CSAPRNWNTGELFF. DNA for the CDR3: TGCAGTGCTCCCCGGAACTGGAACACCGGGGAGCTGTTTTTT.

With respect to this clonotype: At one boundary the junction diverges from the germline segment, which might be a read error. This sequence joins TRBV20-1 and TRBJ2-1; the match to TRBD1 covers 8 bases. CDR1 is DFQATT, CDR2 SNEGSKA, per germline (reference sequence). This CDR3 spans 15 amino acids. As DNA, the CDR3 is TGCAGTGCAAGACAGGGGATGGGTCTAGGGAATGGGCAGTTCTTC. This codes for CSARQGMGLGNGQFF.

The genes are TRBV6-1 and TRBJ1-6; tentative D call: TRBD1 (5 bases). The V gene's germline CDR1 is MNHNS and CDR2 SASEGT. V gave up 6 bases and J gave up 7 bases, with 16 bases separating them. The CDR3 contains 15 residues. The CDR3 loop is CASRSRATRNSPLHF. In DNA, the CDR3 is TGTGCCAGCAGGAGCAGGGCTACAAGAAATTCACCCCTCCACTTT.

This clonotype was seen a handful of times. V and J are TRBV7-9 and TRBJ2-1; TRBD2 matches 9 bases. CDR1 SEHNR and CDR2 FQNEAQ come from the germline V gene (reference sequence). CDR3 length equals 16 residues. Trimming at V came to 5 bases and at J to 4 bases, leaving 9 bases not matched to a gene. The CDR3 nucleotides are TGTGCCAGCAGCCTATCGAGCGGGGGGCTTTACAATGAGCAGTTCTTC. Residues: CASSLSSGGLYNEQFF.

The chain couples TRBV5-1 to TRBJ1-2; 11 bases fit TRBD1. The CDR3 extends over 15 amino acids. Germline CDR1 is SGHRS and CDR2 is YFSETQ. The V segment lost 5 bases and the J segment 6 bases; nucleotides outside the gene matches: 9. In nucleotides, the CDR3 is TGCGCCAGCAGGCCTGGACAGGGGGCGCCCCATGGCTACACCTTC. Protein: CASRPGQGAPHGYTF. Full variable domain (missing parts from reference TRBV5-1 and TRBJ1-2): KAGVTQTPRYLIKTRGQQVTLSCSPISGHRSVSWYQQTPGQGLQFLFEYFSETQRNKGNFPGRFSGRQFSNSRSEMNVSTLELGDSALYLCASRPGQGAPHGYTFGSGTRLTVV.

The table lists this clonotype with a few counts. The chain uses TRBV5-1 and TRBJ1-6; D call uncertain. Trimming left V 4 bases short and J 0 bases short, with 8 bases between. The CDR3 extends over 15 amino acids. Germline CDR1 is SGHRS and CDR2 is YFSETQ. DNA for the CDR3: TGCGCCAGCAGCCCAGACTTCTCCTATAATTCACCCCTCCACTTT. Protein sequence: CASSPDFSYNSPLHF.